This TCR beta chain was sequenced for a study of pediatric ulcerative colitis (dated by TCRdb to about 2019). About the full investigation: Nine newly diagnosed, treatment-naive pediatric ulcerative colitis patients and a few non-IBD control children each provided paired blood and rectal samples. What the study reported, not specific to this receptor: Features of the rectal repertoire distinguished controls, mild-moderate colitis patients and acute severe colitis patients, and in acute severe colitis rectal diversity was lower because of clonal expansions. Two rectal CDR3 clonotypes were present in all ulcerative colitis patients and in none of the controls. Because repertoires came from total lymphocyte DNA, patterns in rare subsets such as regulatory T cells may not be reflected. Blood-derived T cells may have been included in the rectal pinch biopsies, particularly in patients with overt colitis. The healthy control group was small, consisting of only a handful of individuals. Significantly higher autologous blood-rectal clonal overlap was found in ulcerative colitis patients than in controls, which suggested increased T cell trafficking to inflamed tissue. A couple of patients' blood samples yielded substantially fewer templates for technical reasons and were excluded from blood-rectal overlap analysis.

Through the immunoSEQ TRB Survey service, multiplex V and J primers were used to amplify rearranged CDR3 beta regions from genomic DNA. To keep sequencing depth the same across samples, survey-level depth of up to 500,000 reads per sample was applied. The libraries were purified and pooled, then sequenced using Illumina technology. As for the original processing: Productive clonality, sample overlap, pairwise scatters, CDR3 beta length, V/D/J gene usage and productiveness were assessed with immunoSEQ online tools. Alongside Shannon and Simpson indices, calculated diversity was computed as the number of unique rearrangements divided by total templates, multiplied by 100. For principal component analysis, Z-score normalized data were analyzed with the R prcomp function and the ggbiplot package. Morisita's index was used to quantify the clonal overlap between blood and rectum within each subject. This is the immuneACCESS table as TCRdb keeps it, with only in-frame sequences that have V and J called. A part of the clones is gone; compared with another copy, unresolved V genes explain less than half, and the rest is unexplained. From that table come the V and J calls and clone size; the DNA was used to work out D and trimming. This sample gives around 13,000 clones in total; roughly three quarters of them show up just once. The biggest ten clones account for approximately 4.8% of the sample.

As regards this clone: The antigen it binds to is not known. The sample holds no much larger clone one base away, and base qualities are not on file.

During colonoscopy, one to two pinch biopsies were obtained from the rectum for research purposes. In controls, colonoscopy was performed for suspected IBD, macroscopically and histologically normal endoscopy was observed, and no IBD diagnosis was made within the following year. Rectal biopsies were digested with proteinase K before DNA isolation. The Wizard kit (Promega) was used to extract genomic DNA from the blood and intestinal samples. The TCR originated in a boy between 10 and 17 years old who was a control in a study of pediatric ulcerative colitis. The sequencing sample was made of gut tissue.

Read as DNA, the sequence is TGTGCCAGCAGGAGGGGAGACGAGCAGTACTTC. Its amino acids are CASRRGDEQYF. The chain was built from TRBV6-5 and TRBJ2-7, with the D gene possibly TRBD1 or TRBD2, each one fitting 5 bases. Trimming at the junction amounts to 6 bases on V and 5 bases on J, and the germline ends lie 8 bases apart. CDR1 and CDR2 are read off the germline V gene as MNHEY and SVGAGI. Spanning cysteine to phenylalanine, the CDR3 consists of 11 amino acids. Of all the DNA, just the CDR3 is kept, 33 bases in frame from base 1.